This note documents a single T cell receptor (beta chain) sequence. TCRdb redid the calling of the RT-PCR reads with MiXCR, one entry per CDR3 protein. The sample lists about 680,000 distinct CDR3 sequences, over 12% occurring once. Losses at the gene ends were 4 bases for V and 6 bases for J; bases not matched to a gene: 8. The V gene's germline CDR1 is MNHEY and CDR2 SVGAGI. The CDR3 has 14 residues. Sequencing used memory CD4+ T cells from blood. The rearrangement joins TRBV6-5 to TRBJ1-1; the match to TRBD1 covers 7 bases. The clonotype originates from a female donor in good health, serving as a healthy control. Here the CDR3 reads CASSWRTGRPEAFF. In DNA form, the CDR3 reads TGTGCCAGCAGTTGGAGGACAGGACGACCTGAAGCTTTCTTT.